This section outlines one TCR beta chain sequence together with its context. The CDR3 spans 15 residues. Germline CDR1 SGHRS, CDR2 YFSETQ. With 0 bases removed from V and 0 bases from J, the gap between germline ends came to 6 bases. HTBI primers from iRepertoire and Arm-PCR of CDR3 regions yielded the TCR beta libraries. TCRdb reanalysed the multiplex PCR reads using MiXCR and keeps one entry per CDR3 protein. This sample carries 400,000 or so distinct CDR3 sequences, less than 25% of them seen once, and the ten largest clones take roughly 20%. Time point indicated: persistent/refractory GD, antithyroid drugs over 5 years with positive TRAb. PBMC-extracted RNA yielded the TCR library. This entry comes from a study of regulatory T cells in long-lasting Graves disease.

Sequenced here: peripheral blood mononuclear cells (PBMCs), sampled when the disease was refractory, from a patient treated with antithyroid drugs. The clonotype originates from a female donor with Graves disease. J is TRBJ1-4 and V is TRBV5-1; unclear D gene. The DNA for the CDR3 is TGCGCCAGCAGCTTGGTATCCGCAACTAATGAAAAACTGTTTTTT. The encoded protein is CASSLVSATNEKLFF.